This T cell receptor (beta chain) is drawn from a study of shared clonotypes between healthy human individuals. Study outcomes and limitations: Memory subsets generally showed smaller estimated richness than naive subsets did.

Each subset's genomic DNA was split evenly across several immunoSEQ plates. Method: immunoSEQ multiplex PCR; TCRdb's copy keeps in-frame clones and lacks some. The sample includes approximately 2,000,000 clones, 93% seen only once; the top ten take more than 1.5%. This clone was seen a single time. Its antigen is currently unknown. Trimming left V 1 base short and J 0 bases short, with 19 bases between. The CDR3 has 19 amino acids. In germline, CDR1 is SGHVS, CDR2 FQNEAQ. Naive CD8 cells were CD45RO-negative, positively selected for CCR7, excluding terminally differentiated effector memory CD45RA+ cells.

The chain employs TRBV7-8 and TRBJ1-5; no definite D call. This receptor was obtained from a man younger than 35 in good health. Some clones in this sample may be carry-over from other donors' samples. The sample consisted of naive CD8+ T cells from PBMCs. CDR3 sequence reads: CASSLVIGDGKYSNQPQHF. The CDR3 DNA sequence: TGTGCCAGCAGCTTAGTTATCGGAGACGGAAAGTATAGCAATCAGCCCCAGCATTTT.